This T cell receptor beta chain was sequenced for a study of blood T cell repertoires in COVID-19. Some clones are missing from TCRdb's copy, which holds only in-frame ones; the method was immunoSEQ multiplex PCR. The data contain some 150,000 clones, roughly 84% of them singletons. This CDR3 spans 15 amino acids. J lost 7 bases, V lost 3 bases, and 9 bases had no gene match. Germline lookup yields CDR1 MNHEY and CDR2 SVGAGI. Sequenced material: PBMCs or T cells enriched from blood (not recorded which). V usage is TRBV6-5 and J usage is TRBJ2-1; 7 bases agree with TRBD2. This TCR derives from a woman aged 50 to 65 who had been exposed to COVID-19. CDR3 nucleotide sequence: TGTGCCAGCAGTTATTATCTAGGCGGGGGAAATGAGCAGTTCTTC. It yields the protein CASSYYLGGGNEQFF.